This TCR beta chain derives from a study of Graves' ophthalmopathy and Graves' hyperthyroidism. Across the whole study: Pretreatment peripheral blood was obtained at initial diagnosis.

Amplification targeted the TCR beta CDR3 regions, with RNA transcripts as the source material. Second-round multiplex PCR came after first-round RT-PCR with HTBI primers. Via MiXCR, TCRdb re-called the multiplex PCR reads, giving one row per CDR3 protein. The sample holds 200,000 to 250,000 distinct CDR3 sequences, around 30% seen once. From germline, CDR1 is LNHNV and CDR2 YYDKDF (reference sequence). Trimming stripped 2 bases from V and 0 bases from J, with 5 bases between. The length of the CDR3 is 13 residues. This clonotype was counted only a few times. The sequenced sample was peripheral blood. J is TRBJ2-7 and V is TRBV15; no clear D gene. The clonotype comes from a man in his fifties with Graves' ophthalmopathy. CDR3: CATSRQSSYEQYF. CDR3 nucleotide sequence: TGTGCCACCAGCAGACAGAGCTCCTACGAGCAGTACTTC.